This T cell receptor (beta chain) stems from a study of blood T cells in healthy people across ages. This clonotype was detected ten times or more. Its antigen is still unknown. PCR was performed a second time for about 7 to 12 cycles using a sample-barcoded 5' primer and a J-beta primer mix. One entry per CDR3 protein, called by TCRdb with MiXCR from the 5' RACE reads. The table lists about 680,000 distinct CDR3 sequences, over 45% of them singletons, with under 35% in the top ten. Study-level results: The percentage of naive T cells correlated strongly with TCR beta diversity. The long-lived group displayed more naive CD4+ cells, plus higher diversity, than the aged donors did. It was held that diversity estimates obtained from one million T cells represented underestimates.

Trimming removed 5 bases at V and 6 bases at J, with 14 bases between. Germline V CDR1 and CDR2: SQVTM, ANQGSEA. The CDR3 loop spans 12 amino acids. The sample comprised blood. The chain employs TRBV29-1 and TRBJ2-7; D is possibly TRBD2 (6 bases). The sequence was obtained from a woman in her sixties in good health. The CDR3 DNA reads as TGCAGCGTTAGCGGGTCCCGTCTCGAGCAGTACTTC. Protein product: CSVSGSRLEQYF.